These 16 T cell receptor beta chains came from one sample sequenced in a study of T cell responses to AZD1222 COVID-19 vaccine. Data came from immunoSEQ multiplex PCR; TCRdb stores just in-frame clones and leaves some out. The profile shows some 180,000 clones, around 88% of them singletons. Sequences were derived from peripheral blood, sampled on day 0 of AZD1222 vaccination. These receptor sequences come from an adult in good health.

This clone was detected a few times. This chain connects TRBV6-1 to TRBJ1-4; TRBD1 matches at 8 bases. CDR1 and CDR2 from the germline V gene are MNHNS and SASEGT. Trimming cost V 1 base and J 7 bases; bases outside gene matches: 2. The CDR3 runs 14 residues. In nucleotides, the CDR3 is TGTGCCAGCAGTGAAGGGACAGGGTTTGAAAAACTGTTTTTT. Translating gives CASSEGTGFEKLFF.

The chain is built from TRBV28 and TRBJ1-6, with 9 bases that match TRBD1. In germline, CDR1 is MDHEN, CDR2 SYDVKM. The length of the CDR3 is 15 residues. The V segment lost 8 bases and the J segment 4 bases; nucleotides outside the gene matches: 6. The CDR3 nucleotides are TGTGCCAGCGCGGGGACAGGGCGATATAATTCACCCCTCCACTTT. It translates to CASAGTGRYNSPLHF.

The CDR3 bases are TGTGCCAGCAGCTACGACAGGCACTCTGGAAACACCATATATTTT. This encodes CASSYDRHSGNTIYF. The chain carries TRBV7-9 and TRBJ1-3, with D possibly matching TRBD1 (6 bases). Trimming left V 4 bases short and J 0 bases short, with 10 bases between. Germline V CDR1 and CDR2: SEHNR, FQNEAQ (reference sequence). CDR3 size: 15 residues.

The genes are TRBV5-6 and TRBJ2-1; possibly TRBD1 or TRBD2 for D (5 bases each). From germline, CDR1 is SGHDT and CDR2 YYEEEE. The V end was cut by 2 bases, the J end by 8 bases, with 17 bases between. The length of the CDR3 is 15 residues. The CDR3 nucleotides are TGTGCCAGCAGCTTAGTAGGCGGGCTAGGGGATGAGCAGTTCTTC. It encodes CASSLVGGLGDEQFF.

The chain links TRBV15 to TRBJ2-7; possible D gene TRBD1, 5 bases. Germline assignment: CDR1 LNHNV and CDR2 YYDKDF (reference sequence). The CDR3 loop spans 15 amino acids. Trimming took 0 bases from V and 0 from J, leaving 9 bases between them. In DNA form, the CDR3 reads TGTGCCACCAGCAGAGAAACAGGCGACTCCTACGAGCAGTACTTC. Translating gives CATSRETGDSYEQYF.

The rearrangement links TRBV10-2 to TRBJ2-7; D is uncertain. V was shortened by 4 bases and J by 3 bases, with 7 bases between the two germline ends. CDR3 size: 12 residues. Germline CDR1 WSHSY, CDR2 SAAADI. Here the CDR3 DNA reads TGCGCCAGCAGTGCGGTCGGCTACGAGCAGTACTTC. Amino acid sequence: CASSAVGYEQYF.

This chain joins TRBV7-6 and TRBJ1-3; D gene uncertain. Germline lookup yields CDR1 SGHVS and CDR2 FNYEAQ. This CDR3 is built from 14 residues. V was cut by 3 bases and J by 4 bases, with 10 bases left in between. DNA of the CDR3: TGTGCCAGCAGCTTTAAGGGTTCAGGAAACACCATATATTTT. Encoded protein: CASSFKGSGNTIYF. Combining the CDR3 with reference TRBV7-6 and TRBJ1-3 gives the whole variable domain GAGVSQSPRYKVTKRGQDVALRCDPISGHVSLYWYRQALGQGPEFLTYFNYEAQQDKSGLPNDRFSAERPEGSISTLTIQRTEQRDSAMYRCASSFKGSGNTIYFGEGSWLTVV.

The chain carries TRBV28 and TRBJ1-2; TRBD1 is a possible D gene (5 bases). CDR3 length: 14 residues. V was clipped by 4 bases and J by 5 bases, with 14 bases between them. Germline assignment: CDR1 MDHEN and CDR2 SYDVKM. The CDR3 is CASSSPGGAYGYTF. The CDR3 region has the DNA TGTGCCAGCAGTTCCCCGGGGGGAGCTTATGGCTACACCTTC.

This clone was detected a few times. The V and J genes are TRBV23-1 and TRBJ1-5; no clear D gene. TRBV23-1 qualifies as an ORF whose function is uncertain. The germline V and J ends were trimmed by 0 bases and 2 bases, with 8 bases remaining between them. The CDR3 runs to 15 residues. CDR3 nucleotides: TGCGCCAGCAGTCAATCCTGGGGTGGCAATCAGCCCCAGCATTTT. Translated: CASSQSWGGNQPQHF.

The rearrangement joins TRBV28 to TRBJ1-5, with D possibly being TRBD1 (5 bases). The CDR3 has 14 residues. The V gene's germline CDR1 is MDHEN and CDR2 SYDVKM. V dropped 7 bases and J dropped 5 bases, with 15 bases sitting between them. The CDR3 bases are TGTGCCAGCAATATGCTGACAGAGCATCAGCCCCAGCATTTT. The encoded protein is CASNMLTEHQPQHF.

The chain carries TRBV10-1 and TRBJ2-5; a possible D gene is TRBD2 (5 bases). Germline lookup yields CDR1 WNHNN and CDR2 SYGVQD (reference sequence). Trimming left V 4 bases short and J 6 bases short, with 15 bases between. The CDR3 spans 14 residues. CDR3 region: CASSAGAGVKTQYF. The CDR3 nucleotides are TGCGCCAGCAGTGCAGGTGCCGGGGTGAAGACCCAGTACTTC.

This chain links TRBV10-1 with TRBJ2-7; TRBD1 is a possible D gene (6 bases). This CDR3 has 15 amino acids. V lost 5 bases, J lost 0 bases, and 14 bases lay in between. CDR1 WNHNN and CDR2 SYGVQD come from the germline V gene (reference sequence). The CDR3 nucleotides are TGCGCCAGCAGTCAAGACAGGCTCAGCTCCTACGAGCAGTACTTC. The encoded protein is CASSQDRLSSYEQYF.

The V call is TRBV30, the J call TRBJ2-1; 9 bases are a match to TRBD1. With V trimmed by 3 bases and J by 4 bases, 7 bases remained unmatched. Per the germline V gene, CDR1 is GTSNPN and CDR2 is SVGIG (reference sequence). The CDR3 extends over 15 amino acids. CDR3 coding DNA: TGTGCCTGGAGGCCCGGGGACAGGGAGTACAATGAGCAGTTCTTC. This sequence encodes CAWRPGDREYNEQFF.

The gene calls are TRBV5-1 and TRBJ2-1; weak D call: TRBD1 (5 bases). This CDR3 has 14 residues. Germline V gene sequence: CDR1 SGHRS, CDR2 YFSETQ. The V gene lost 2 bases and the J gene lost 3 bases, with 9 bases spanning the gap. The DNA of the CDR3 is TGCGCCAGCAGCTTTGGAGACAGCTACAATGAGCAGTTCTTC. Translated, it gives CASSFGDSYNEQFF. The complete variable domain, with remaining parts taken from reference TRBV5-1 and TRBJ2-1, reads KAGVTQTPRYLIKTRGQQVTLSCSPISGHRSVSWYQQTPGQGLQFLFEYFSETQRNKGNFPGRFSGRQFSNSRSEMNVSTLELGDSALYLCASSFGDSYNEQFFGPGTRLTVL.

This chain joins TRBV7-2 and TRBJ2-5; D possibly matches TRBD1 or TRBD2 (5 bases each). Trimming stripped 2 bases from V and 3 bases from J, with 7 bases between. Looked up from germline, CDR1 is SGHTA and CDR2 is FQGNSA. The CDR3 covers 13 residues. CDR3 bases: TGTGCCAGCAGCTTAATGGGGGAAGAGACCCAGTACTTC. This gives the protein CASSLMGEETQYF.

This chain joins TRBV10-3 and TRBJ2-5, with 8 bases that match TRBD2. V gave up 4 bases and J gave up 5 bases; unmatched junction bases: 9. The CDR3 runs 15 residues. CDR1 is ENHRY, CDR2 SYGVKD, per germline. Here the CDR3 reads CAISVSGLVAETQYF. The CDR3 DNA sequence: TGTGCCATCAGTGTTTCGGGACTAGTCGCGGAGACCCAGTACTTC.